This is a list of T cell receptor beta chains from one sample in a study of cytomegalovirus exposure and HLA in healthy donors. Assay used: immunoSEQ multiplex PCR; TCRdb lists only in-frame clones, some missing. This table has approximately 190,000 clones, more than 65% appearing once. Sequenced: PBMCs. The receptors come from a woman aged 25 to 45 in good health and CMV-seropositive. Each CDR3 is given with its conserved first and last residue. The order of the fields is clone size, CDR3 length, V gene, D gene, J gene, CDR3 protein, CDR3 DNA. D genes are given only for firm matches. Size values are once, few and many counts, or a class for expanded clones, and some rows have none.

NA	13	TRBV6-1	NA	TRBJ2-7	CASSPGYPYEQYF	TGTGCCAGCAGTCCAGGGTACCCCTACGAGCAGTACTTC
NA	16	TRBV28	TRBD2	TRBJ2-3	CAGGGGLTSGTDTQYF	TGTGCCGGCGGGGGGGGTCTGACTAGCGGCACAGATACGCAGTATTTT
NA	13	TRBV6-1	TRBD1	TRBJ1-2	CASSDRVVGGYTF	TGTGCCAGCAGCGACAGGGTTGTTGGGGGCTACACCTTC
NA	15	TRBV14	NA	TRBJ1-4	CASSSTWTGGEKLFF	TGTGCCAGCAGCTCGACCTGGACGGGGGGGGAAAAACTGTTTTTT
NA	14	TRBV9	TRBD1	TRBJ1-1	CASSVGTVNTEAFF	TGTGCCAGCAGCGTCGGGACAGTGAACACTGAAGCTTTCTTT
NA	14	TRBV5-1	NA	TRBJ2-1	CASSLPSVGDEQFF	TGCGCCAGCAGCTTGCCCAGCGTTGGTGATGAGCAGTTCTTC
NA	14	TRBV18	TRBD1	TRBJ1-5	CASSPGTGMQPQHF	TGTGCCAGCTCACCCGGGACAGGGATGCAGCCCCAGCATTTT
NA	13	TRBV29-1	TRBD2	TRBJ2-1	CSVTGLVGNEQFF	TGCAGCGTTACGGGACTAGTAGGTAATGAGCAGTTCTTC
few	16	TRBV19	TRBD1	TRBJ1-5	CASSIGRGLSNQPQHF	TGTGCCAGTAGTATTGGAAGGGGGCTTAGCAATCAGCCCCAGCATTTT
NA	14	TRBV27	NA	TRBJ2-2	CASSSPGVGRELFF	TGTGCCAGCAGTTCCCCGGGGGTGGGTCGCGAGCTGTTTTTT
NA	16	TRBV6-6	NA	TRBJ2-5	CASRTPQSPPGETQYF	TGTGCCAGCAGAACTCCCCAGTCCCCACCGGGGGAGACCCAGTACTTC
NA	14	TRBV27	NA	TRBJ1-5	CASSSYRSNQPQHF	TGTGCCAGCAGTTCCTACAGGAGTAATCAGCCCCAGCATTTT
NA	13	TRBV10-2	TRBD1	TRBJ1-5	CASSEGGSQPQHF	TGCGCCAGCAGTGAAGGGGGCTCACAGCCCCAGCATTTT
NA	16	TRBV4-1	TRBD1	TRBJ2-7	CASSPPGGDRGYEQYF	TGCGCCAGCAGCCCCCCTGGGGGGGACAGGGGTTACGAGCAGTACTTC
NA	15	TRBV6-5	NA	TRBJ1-2	CASTAKGRGLWGYTF	TGTGCCAGCACCGCCAAAGGGCGGGGACTTTGGGGCTACACCTTC
NA	12	TRBV7-9	NA	TRBJ1-1	CASRDVWGGTFF	TGTGCCAGCAGGGACGTATGGGGGGGAACTTTCTTT
NA	13	TRBV18	NA	TRBJ1-1	CASSPELNTEAFF	TGTGCCAGCTCACCAGAGTTGAACACTGAAGCTTTCTTT
NA	17	TRBV5-1	NA	TRBJ2-1	CASSWWLQRRERDEQFF	TGCGCCAGCAGTTGGTGGTTACAGCGCCGGGAACGTGATGAGCAGTTCTTC
NA	15	TRBV5-6	TRBD2	TRBJ2-4	CASSLIPSGGNIQYF	TGTGCCAGCAGCTTGATTCCTAGCGGGGGAAACATTCAGTACTTC
NA	13	TRBV6-5	NA	TRBJ2-1	CASSYSNGFEQFF	TGTGCCAGCAGTTACTCGAACGGTTTTGAGCAGTTCTTC
NA	13	TRBV5-8	NA	TRBJ1-4	CASSRGRVEKLFF	TGTGCCAGCAGCCGCGGCAGGGTGGAAAAACTGTTTTTT
NA	16	TRBV27	NA	TRBJ2-7	CASSLYGGPSSYEQYF	TGTGCCAGCAGTTTATACGGCGGGCCAAGCTCCTACGAGCAGTACTTC
NA	15	TRBV29-1	TRBD2	TRBJ2-3	CSVGTIAGGTDTQYF	TGCAGCGTTGGAACCATAGCGGGAGGTACAGATACGCAGTATTTT
NA	14	TRBV11-2	TRBD2	TRBJ2-5	CASSPGLDQETQYF	TGTGCCAGCAGCCCGGGACTAGACCAAGAGACCCAGTACTTC
NA	13	TRBV10-2	NA	TRBJ2-7	CASKDRSSYEQYF	TGCGCCAGTAAGGACAGAAGCTCCTACGAGCAGTACTTC
NA	14	TRBV19	NA	TRBJ1-4	CASSMRTVNEKLFF	TGTGCCAGTAGTATGCGCACGGTTAATGAAAAACTGTTTTTT
NA	16	TRBV27	TRBD1	TRBJ1-5	CASSPGDSLLNQPQHF	TGTGCCAGCAGTCCTGGGGACAGCCTATTAAATCAGCCCCAGCATTTT
once	14	TRBV19	NA	TRBJ1-1	CASSIGGAPSGAFF	TGTGCCAGTAGTATTGGGGGGGCCCCCTCGGGGGCTTTCTTT
NA	18	TRBV7-3	TRBD2	TRBJ2-5	CSSSFLPRTSGGAETQYF	TGTTCCAGCAGCTTCTTACCAAGGACTAGCGGGGGGGCGGAGACCCAGTACTTC
NA	15	TRBV6-1	NA	TRBJ1-6	CASSGAGGEGSPLHF	TGTGCCAGCAGTGGTGCCGGGGGGGAGGGATCACCCCTCCACTTT
NA	15	TRBV4-1	TRBD1	TRBJ1-1	CASSQGQGGNTEAFF	TGCGCCAGCAGCCAAGGACAGGGTGGGAACACTGAAGCTTTCTTT
few	15	TRBV6-1	NA	TRBJ2-7	CASSESAGSSYEQYF	TGTGCCAGCAGTGAATCAGCCGGGTCCTCCTACGAGCAGTACTTC
NA	11	TRBV9	TRBD1	TRBJ1-1	CASMGQGRAFF	TGTGCCAGCATGGGACAGGGGAGAGCTTTCTTT
NA	14	TRBV5-6	NA	TRBJ2-5	CASSLAWQGETQYF	TGTGCCAGCAGCTTGGCCTGGCAGGGAGAGACCCAGTACTTC
NA	15	TRBV7-2	NA	TRBJ2-7	CASSRQGNNFYEQYF	TGTGCCAGCAGCCGGCAGGGGAATAATTTCTACGAGCAGTACTTC
NA	11	TRBV11-2	NA	TRBJ2-5	CASSTLETQYF	TGTGCCAGCAGCACATTAGAGACCCAGTACTTC
NA	14	TRBV4-1	NA	TRBJ1-2	CASREQGRSYGYTF	TGCGCCAGCAGGGAGCAGGGCAGGAGCTATGGCTACACCTTC
NA	15	TRBV4-1	TRBD1	TRBJ2-7	CASSQVPGTAYEQYF	TGCGCCAGCAGCCAAGTACCCGGGACAGCCTACGAGCAGTACTTC